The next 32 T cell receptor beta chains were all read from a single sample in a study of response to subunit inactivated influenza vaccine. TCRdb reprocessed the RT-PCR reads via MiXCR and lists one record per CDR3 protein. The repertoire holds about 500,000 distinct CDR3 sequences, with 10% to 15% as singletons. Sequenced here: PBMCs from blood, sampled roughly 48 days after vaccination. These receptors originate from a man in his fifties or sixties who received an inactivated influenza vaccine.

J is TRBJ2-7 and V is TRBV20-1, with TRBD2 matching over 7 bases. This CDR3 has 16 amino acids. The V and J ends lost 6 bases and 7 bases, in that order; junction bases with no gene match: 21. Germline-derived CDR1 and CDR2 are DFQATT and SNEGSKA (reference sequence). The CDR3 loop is CSALRGSRGSLGEQYF. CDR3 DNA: TGCAGTGCCCTCCGCGGGAGTCGGGGTTCTCTGGGAGAGCAGTACTTC.

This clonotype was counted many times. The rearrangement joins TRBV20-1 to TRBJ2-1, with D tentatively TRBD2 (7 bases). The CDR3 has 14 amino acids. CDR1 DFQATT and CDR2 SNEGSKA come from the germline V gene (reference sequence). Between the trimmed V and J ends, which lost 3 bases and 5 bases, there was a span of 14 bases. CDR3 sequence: CSARDSGTNNEQFF. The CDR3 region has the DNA TGCAGTGCTAGGGACAGCGGGACAAACAATGAGCAGTTCTTC.

CDR3 in DNA: TGTGCCAGCAGCTCCCGGACTAGCGGGAGAACGAATGAGCAGTTCTTC. Its translation: CASSSRTSGRTNEQFF. The chain recombines TRBV7-9 with TRBJ2-1, with 13 nucleotides matching TRBD2. After removal of 4 bases from V and 7 bases from J, the junction contained 7 bases not matched to a gene. CDR1 and CDR2 (germline): SEHNR, FQNEAQ (reference sequence). This CDR3 has 16 residues.

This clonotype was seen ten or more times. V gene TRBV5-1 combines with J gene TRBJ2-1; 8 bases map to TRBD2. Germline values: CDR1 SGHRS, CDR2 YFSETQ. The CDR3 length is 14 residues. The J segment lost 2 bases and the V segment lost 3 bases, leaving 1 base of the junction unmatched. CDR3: CASSSTSAYNEQFF. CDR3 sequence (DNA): TGCGCCAGCAGCTCGACTAGCGCCTACAATGAGCAGTTCTTC.

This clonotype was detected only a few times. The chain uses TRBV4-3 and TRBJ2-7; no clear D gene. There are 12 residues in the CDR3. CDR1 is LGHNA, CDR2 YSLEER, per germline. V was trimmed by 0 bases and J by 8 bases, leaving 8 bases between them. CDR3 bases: TGCGCCAGCAGCCAAGATGCGGCTAAGCAGTACTTC. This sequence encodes CASSQDAAKQYF.

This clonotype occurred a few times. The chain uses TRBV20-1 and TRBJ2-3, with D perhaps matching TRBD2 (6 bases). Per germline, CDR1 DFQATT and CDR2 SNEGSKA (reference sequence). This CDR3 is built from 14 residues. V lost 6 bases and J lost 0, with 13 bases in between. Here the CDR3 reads CSAGDFSSTDTQYF. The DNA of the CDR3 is TGCAGTGCAGGGGACTTCTCTAGCACAGATACGCAGTATTTT.

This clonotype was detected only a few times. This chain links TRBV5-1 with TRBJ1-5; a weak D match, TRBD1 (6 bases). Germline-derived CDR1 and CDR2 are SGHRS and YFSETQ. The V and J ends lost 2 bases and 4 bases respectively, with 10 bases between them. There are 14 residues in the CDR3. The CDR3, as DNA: TGCGCCAGCAGCTTAGGGACAAGGAATCAGCCCCAGCATTTT. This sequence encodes CASSLGTRNQPQHF.

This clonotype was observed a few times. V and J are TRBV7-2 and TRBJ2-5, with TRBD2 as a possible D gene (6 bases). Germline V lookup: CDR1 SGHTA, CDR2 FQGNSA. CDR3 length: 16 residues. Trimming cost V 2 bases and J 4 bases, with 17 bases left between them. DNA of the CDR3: TGTGCCAGCAGCTTAAACCTCGGGAGAGCATCAGAGACCCAGTACTTC. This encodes CASSLNLGRASETQYF.

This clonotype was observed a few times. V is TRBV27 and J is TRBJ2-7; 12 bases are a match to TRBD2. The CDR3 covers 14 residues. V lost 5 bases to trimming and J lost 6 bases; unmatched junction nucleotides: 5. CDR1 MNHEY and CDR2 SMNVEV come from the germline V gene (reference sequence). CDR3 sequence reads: CASSASGGASEQYF. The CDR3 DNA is TGTGCCAGCAGTGCTAGCGGGGGGGCTTCCGAGCAGTACTTC.

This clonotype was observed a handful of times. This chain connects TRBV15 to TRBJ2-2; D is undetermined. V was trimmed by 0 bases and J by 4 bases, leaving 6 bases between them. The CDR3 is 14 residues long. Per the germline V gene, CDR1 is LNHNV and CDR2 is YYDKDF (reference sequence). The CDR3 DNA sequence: TGTGCCACCAGCAGAGAATTGCGCACCGGGGAGCTGTTTTTT. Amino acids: CATSRELRTGELFF. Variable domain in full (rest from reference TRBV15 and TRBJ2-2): DAMVIQNPRYQVTQFGKPVTLSCSQTLNHNVMYWYQQKSSQAPKLLFHYYDKDFNNEADTPDNFQSRRPNTSFCFLDIRSPGLGDTAMYLCATSRELRTGELFFGEGSRLTVL.

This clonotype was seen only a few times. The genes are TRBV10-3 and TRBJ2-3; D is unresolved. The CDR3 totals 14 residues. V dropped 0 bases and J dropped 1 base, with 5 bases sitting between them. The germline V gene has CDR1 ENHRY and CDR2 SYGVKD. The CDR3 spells CAISESMGTDTQYF. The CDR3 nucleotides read TGTGCCATCAGTGAGTCTATGGGCACAGATACGCAGTATTTT.

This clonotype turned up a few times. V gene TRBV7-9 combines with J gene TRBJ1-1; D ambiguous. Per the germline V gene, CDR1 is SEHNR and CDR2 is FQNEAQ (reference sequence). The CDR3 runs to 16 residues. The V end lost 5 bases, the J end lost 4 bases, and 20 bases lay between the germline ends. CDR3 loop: CASSDPPQRYVTEAFF. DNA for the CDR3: TGTGCCAGCAGCGACCCCCCACAGCGTTATGTCACTGAAGCTTTCTTT.

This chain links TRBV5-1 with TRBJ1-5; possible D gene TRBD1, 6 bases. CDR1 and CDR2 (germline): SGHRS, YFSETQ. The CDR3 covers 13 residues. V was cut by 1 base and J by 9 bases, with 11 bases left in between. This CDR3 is CASSLSGQPPQHF. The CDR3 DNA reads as TGCGCCAGCAGCTTGTCTGGACAGCCGCCCCAGCATTTT.

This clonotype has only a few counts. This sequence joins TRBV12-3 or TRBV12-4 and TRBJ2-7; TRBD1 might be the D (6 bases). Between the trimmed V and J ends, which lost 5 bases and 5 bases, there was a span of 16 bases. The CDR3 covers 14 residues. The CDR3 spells CASSPFWGRNEQYF. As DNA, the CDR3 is TGTGCCAGCAGTCCCTTTTGGGGGCGAAACGAGCAGTACTTC.

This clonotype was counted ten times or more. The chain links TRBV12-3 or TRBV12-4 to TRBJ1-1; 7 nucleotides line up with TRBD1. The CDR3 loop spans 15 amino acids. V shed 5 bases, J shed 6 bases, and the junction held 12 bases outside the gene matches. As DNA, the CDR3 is TGTGCCAGCAGTCCAAGGACAGGAGGGAGTGCTGAAGCTTTCTTT. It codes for CASSPRTGGSAEAFF.

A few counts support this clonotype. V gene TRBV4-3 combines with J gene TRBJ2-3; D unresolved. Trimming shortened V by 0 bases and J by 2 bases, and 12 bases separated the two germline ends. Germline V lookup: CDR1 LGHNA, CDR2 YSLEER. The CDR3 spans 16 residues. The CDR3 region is CASSQEGTSLTDTQYF. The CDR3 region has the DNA TGCGCCAGCAGCCAAGAGGGAACATCCCTCACAGATACGCAGTATTTT.

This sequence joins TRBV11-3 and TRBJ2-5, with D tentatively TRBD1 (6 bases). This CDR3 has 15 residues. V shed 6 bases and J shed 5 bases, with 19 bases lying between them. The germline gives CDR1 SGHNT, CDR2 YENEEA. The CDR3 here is CASSYSSGAGETQYF. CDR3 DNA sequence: TGTGCCAGCAGTTATTCGTCAGGGGCCGGGGAGACCCAGTACTTC.

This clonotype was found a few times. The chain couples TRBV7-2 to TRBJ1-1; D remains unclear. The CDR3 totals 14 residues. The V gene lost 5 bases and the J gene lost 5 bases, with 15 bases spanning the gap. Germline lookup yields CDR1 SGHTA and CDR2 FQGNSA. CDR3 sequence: CASSPQAGGTEAFF. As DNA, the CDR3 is TGTGCCAGCAGCCCCCAAGCGGGCGGGACTGAAGCTTTCTTT.

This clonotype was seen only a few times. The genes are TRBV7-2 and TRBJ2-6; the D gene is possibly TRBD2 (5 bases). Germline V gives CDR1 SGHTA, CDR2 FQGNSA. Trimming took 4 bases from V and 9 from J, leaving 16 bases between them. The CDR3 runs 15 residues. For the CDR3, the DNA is TGTGCCAGCAGCTCGCGGGCTGGCCAAGTCAACGTCCTGACTTTC. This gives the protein CASSSRAGQVNVLTF.

The CDR3 DNA reads as TGTGCCAGCAGCCAAGCGGACGGGACCTACGAGCAGTACTTC. As protein: CASSQADGTYEQYF. The chain recombines TRBV3-1 with TRBJ2-7; D perhaps matches TRBD2 (5 bases). With 1 base removed from V and 2 bases from J, the gap between germline ends came to 9 bases. Germline CDR1 reads LGHDT; CDR2 reads YNNKEL (reference sequence). The CDR3 contains 14 residues.

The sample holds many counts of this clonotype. This CDR3 reads CSANRNRDTEAFF. The CDR3 nucleotides read TGCAGTGCGAACCGTAACAGGGACACTGAAGCTTTCTTT. This chain uses TRBV20-1 with TRBJ1-1, with D perhaps matching TRBD1 (6 bases). V lost 6 bases to trimming and J lost 3 bases, with 14 bases between them. Germline CDR1 reads DFQATT; CDR2 reads SNEGSKA (reference sequence). CDR3 length equals 13 residues.

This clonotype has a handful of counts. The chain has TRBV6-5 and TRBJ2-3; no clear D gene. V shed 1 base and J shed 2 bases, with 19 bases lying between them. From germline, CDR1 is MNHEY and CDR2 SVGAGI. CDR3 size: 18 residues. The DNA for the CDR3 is TGTGCCAGCAGTTACTTGGTCCCCGGGTTAGTCTCCACAGATACGCAGTATTTT. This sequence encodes CASSYLVPGLVSTDTQYF.

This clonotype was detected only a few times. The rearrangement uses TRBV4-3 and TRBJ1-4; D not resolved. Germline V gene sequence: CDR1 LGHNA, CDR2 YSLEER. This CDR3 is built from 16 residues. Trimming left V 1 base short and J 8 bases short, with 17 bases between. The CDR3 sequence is CASSQGAYLMGEKLFF. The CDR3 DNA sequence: TGCGCCAGCAGCCAAGGAGCGTACCTCATGGGAGAAAAACTGTTTTTT.

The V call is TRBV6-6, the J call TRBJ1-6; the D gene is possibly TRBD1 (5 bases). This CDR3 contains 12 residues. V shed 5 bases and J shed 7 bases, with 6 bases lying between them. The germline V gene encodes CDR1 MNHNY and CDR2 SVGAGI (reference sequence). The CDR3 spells CASSEGNSPLHF. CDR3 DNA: TGTGCCAGCAGTGAGGGGAATTCACCCCTCCACTTT.

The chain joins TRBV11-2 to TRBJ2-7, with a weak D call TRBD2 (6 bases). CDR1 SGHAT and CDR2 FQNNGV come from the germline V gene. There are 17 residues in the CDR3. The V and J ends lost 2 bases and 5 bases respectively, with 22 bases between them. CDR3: CASSLIYGQAGIHEQYF. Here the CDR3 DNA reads TGTGCCAGCAGCTTAATTTACGGGCAGGCGGGGATCCACGAGCAGTACTTC. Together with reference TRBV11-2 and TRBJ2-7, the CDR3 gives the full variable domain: EAGVAQSPRYKIIEKRQSVAFWCNPISGHATLYWYQQILGQGPKLLIQFQNNGVVDDSQLPKDRFSAERLKGVDSTLKIQPAKLEDSAVYLCASSLIYGQAGIHEQYFGPGTRLTVT.

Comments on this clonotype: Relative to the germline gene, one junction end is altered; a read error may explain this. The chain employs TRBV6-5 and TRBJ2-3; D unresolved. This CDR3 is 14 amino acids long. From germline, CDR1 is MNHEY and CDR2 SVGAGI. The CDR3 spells CAISYSKGTDTQYF. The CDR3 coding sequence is TGTGCCATCAGTTACTCGAAGGGCACAGATACGCAGTATTTT.

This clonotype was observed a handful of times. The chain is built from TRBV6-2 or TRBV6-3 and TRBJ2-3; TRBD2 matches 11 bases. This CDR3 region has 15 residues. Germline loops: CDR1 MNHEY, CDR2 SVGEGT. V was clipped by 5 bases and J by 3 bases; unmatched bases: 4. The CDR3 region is CASSPTSGRTDTQYF. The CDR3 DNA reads TGTGCCAGCAGTCCTACTAGCGGGAGAACAGATACGCAGTATTTT.

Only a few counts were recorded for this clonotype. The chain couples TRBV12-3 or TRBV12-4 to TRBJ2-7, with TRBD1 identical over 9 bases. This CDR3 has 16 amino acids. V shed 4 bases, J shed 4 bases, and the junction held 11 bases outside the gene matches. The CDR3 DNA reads TGTGCCAGCAGTTCCTCCCGGGACAGGGCGGGATACGAGCAGTACTTC. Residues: CASSSSRDRAGYEQYF.

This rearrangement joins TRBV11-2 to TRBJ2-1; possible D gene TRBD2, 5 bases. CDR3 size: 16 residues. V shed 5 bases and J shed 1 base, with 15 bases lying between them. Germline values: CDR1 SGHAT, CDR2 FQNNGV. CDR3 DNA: TGTGCCAGCAGCCTGATGGTCCGGGGATCCTACAATGAGCAGTTCTTC. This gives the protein CASSLMVRGSYNEQFF.

The CDR3 sequence is CSARSHLRGPKGEKLFF. CDR3 in DNA: TGCAGTGCTAGAAGCCACCTCCGGGGGCCAAAAGGCGAAAAACTGTTTTTT. V and J are TRBV20-1 and TRBJ1-4; tentative D call: TRBD1 (6 bases). This CDR3 contains 17 residues. The germline CDR1 and CDR2 sequences are DFQATT and SNEGSKA (reference sequence). The V end lost 2 bases, the J end lost 8 bases, and 24 bases lay between the germline ends.

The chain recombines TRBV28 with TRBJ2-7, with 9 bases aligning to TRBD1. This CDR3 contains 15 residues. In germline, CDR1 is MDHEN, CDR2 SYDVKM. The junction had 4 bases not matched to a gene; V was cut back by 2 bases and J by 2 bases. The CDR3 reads CASSLGTGLAYEQYF. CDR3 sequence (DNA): TGTGCCAGCAGTTTAGGGACAGGGTTAGCCTACGAGCAGTACTTC.

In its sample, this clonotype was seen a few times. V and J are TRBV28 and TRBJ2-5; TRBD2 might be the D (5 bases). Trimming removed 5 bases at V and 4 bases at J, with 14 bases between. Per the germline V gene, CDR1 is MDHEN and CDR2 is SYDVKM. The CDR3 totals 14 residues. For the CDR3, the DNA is TGTGCCAGCAGTCCACCCGGGGTTCTAGAGACCCAGTACTTC. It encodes CASSPPGVLETQYF. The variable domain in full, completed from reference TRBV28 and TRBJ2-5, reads DVKVTQSSRYLVKRTGEKVFLECVQDMDHENMFWYRQDPGLGLRLIYFSYDVKMKEKGDIPEGYSVSREKKERFSLILESASTNQTSMYLCASSPPGVLETQYFGPGTRLLVL.